The clone carrying this TCR beta chain appeared a single time. Its antigen is still unknown. This sample is part of a study of radiotherapy plus CTLA-4 blockade in lung cancer. Study outcomes and limitations: Interferon-beta, together with early blood T cell clone dynamics, reportedly best predicted response.

Deletions cut 6 bases from V and 3 bases from J, with 18 bases between. CDR1 is MRHNA, CDR2 SNTAGT, per germline. This CDR3 is built from 16 residues. Profiled with immunoSEQ multiplex PCR; TCRdb holds only in-frame clones, not every one. The data hold some 110,000 clones, with roughly 80% observed a single time. This sequence originates from a human donor with non-small cell lung cancer that progressed on radiotherapy plus ipilimumab. Some clones in this sample may be carry-over from other donors' samples. The rearrangement links TRBV6-4 to TRBJ2-4, with D hard to call. Sequencing was performed on peripheral blood, taken from a patient treated with radiotherapy plus ipilimumab. The CDR3 loop reads CASSPTGAGVKNIQYF. As DNA, the CDR3 is TGTGCCAGCAGCCCAACCGGAGCCGGCGTCAAAAACATTCAGTACTTC.